A single sample is the source of the 26 T cell receptor beta chains below, sequenced in a study of T cells in Graves' hyperthyroidism and ophthalmopathy. TCR beta CDR3 region amplification was performed from RNA transcripts. The HTBI primer set was used in a first-round RT-PCR of the TCR CDR3. TCRdb itself ran the multiplex PCR reads through MiXCR, one entry per CDR3 protein. The table shows about 300,000 distinct CDR3 sequences, with roughly 19% occurring only once. The sample taken for sequencing was blood. Receptors were obtained from a man aged 45 to 65 with Graves' ophthalmopathy.

Only a few counts were recorded for this clonotype. The chain couples TRBV24-1 to TRBJ2-5; weak D call: TRBD1 (6 bases). From germline, CDR1 is KGHDR and CDR2 SFDVKD. Between the trimmed V and J ends, which lost 6 bases and 7 bases, there was a span of 17 bases. The CDR3 is made up of 14 amino acids. The CDR3 nucleotides are TGTGCCACCAGTAGTGTACAGGGTGGCCGGACCCAGTACTTC. Translation: CATSSVQGGRTQYF.

This clonotype was detected ten times or more. The chain uses TRBV5-6 and TRBJ2-3; tentative D call: TRBD1 (6 bases). CDR1 is SGHDT, CDR2 YYEEEE, per germline. Trimming left V 8 bases short and J 2 bases short, with 12 bases between. The CDR3 sequence is 13 residues long. This chain's CDR3 is CASSRDTTDTQYF. For the CDR3, the DNA is TGTGCCAGTTCCCGGGACACCACAGATACGCAGTATTTT.

This clonotype came up a few times. The chain joins TRBV6-1 to TRBJ2-5, with 11 bases identical to TRBD1. The germline gives CDR1 MNHNS, CDR2 SASEGT. Trimming cost V 4 bases and J 5 bases; bases outside gene matches: 6. The CDR3 extends over 15 amino acids. The CDR3 DNA is TGTGCCAGCAGTGGATGGACAGGGGGCGAGGAGACCCAGTACTTC. This sequence encodes CASSGWTGGEETQYF.

This clonotype was detected ten times or more. The chain links TRBV27 to TRBJ2-5, with 7 nucleotides matching TRBD2. CDR1 MNHEY and CDR2 SMNVEV come from the germline V gene (reference sequence). V shed 6 bases, J shed 1 base, and the junction held 8 bases outside the gene matches. The length of the CDR3 is 15 residues. The CDR3 coding sequence is TGTGCCAGCAGCTGGGGGGGACTCCCCCAAGAGACCCAGTACTTC. This encodes CASSWGGLPQETQYF.

This clonotype was recorded a few times. The rearrangement joins TRBV27 to TRBJ2-5, with 9 bases identical to TRBD2. V gave up 0 bases and J gave up 1 base; unmatched junction bases: 3. This CDR3 comprises 16 residues. Germline V CDR1 and CDR2: MNHEY, SMNVEV (reference sequence). CDR3 DNA: TGTGCCAGCAGTTTATCCGTGACTAGCGGCCAAGAGACCCAGTACTTC. As protein: CASSLSVTSGQETQYF.

This clonotype has more than one count but fewer than ten. The chain carries TRBV20-1 and TRBJ1-6, with D tentatively TRBD1 (5 bases). CDR1 and CDR2 (germline): DFQATT, SNEGSKA (reference sequence). V shed 4 bases and J shed 2 bases, with 12 bases lying between them. This CDR3 has 15 residues. CDR3 sequence reads: CSATFVGPYNSPLHF. The CDR3 region has the DNA TGCAGTGCTACCTTTGTGGGGCCCTATAATTCACCCCTCCACTTT.

This clonotype was seen just once. The chain combines TRBV4-1 with TRBJ2-7; D not certain. Trimming shortened V by 0 bases and J by 1 base, and 7 bases separated the two germline ends. Germline lookup yields CDR1 MGHRA and CDR2 YSYEKL. This CDR3 has 14 residues. DNA of the CDR3: TGCGCCAGCAGCCAAGACAGGCTTTCCTACGAGCAGTACTTC. The encoded protein is CASSQDRLSYEQYF.

This clonotype was detected ten times or more. The genes are TRBV6-5 and TRBJ2-7, with D possibly called TRBD1 or TRBD2 (6 bases each). V shed 0 bases and J shed 1 base, with 16 bases lying between them. CDR3 size: 17 residues. Germline V gives CDR1 MNHEY, CDR2 SVGAGI. In nucleotides, the CDR3 is TGTGCCAGCAGTTACTCGACTAGGACAGTCAGTTCCTACGAGCAGTACTTC. It encodes CASSYSTRTVSSYEQYF.

There are many counts of this clonotype. The genes are TRBV2 and TRBJ1-5; 7 nucleotides line up with TRBD1. The CDR3 length is 14 residues. V lost 6 bases and J lost 2; bases outside the gene matches: 4. Germline V gene lookup returns CDR1 SNHLY and CDR2 FYNNEI. The DNA of the CDR3 is TGTGCCAGCAGGCTCGGACAGGGCAATCAGCCCCAGCATTTT. It yields the protein CASRLGQGNQPQHF.

The chain uses TRBV5-4 and TRBJ1-1, with D hard to call. Deletions cut 1 base from V and 4 bases from J, with 17 bases between. Germline V gives CDR1 SGHNT, CDR2 YYREEE (reference sequence). CDR3 size: 16 residues. The CDR3 reads CASSLREGGLGTEAFF. The CDR3 DNA is TGTGCCAGCAGCTTGCGGGAGGGAGGTTTAGGCACTGAAGCTTTCTTT. The whole variable domain, filled in from reference TRBV5-4 and TRBJ1-1, reads ETGVTQSPTHLIKTRGQQVTLRCSSQSGHNTVSWYQQALGQGPQFIFQYYREEENGRGNFPPRFSGLQFPNYSSELNVNALELDDSALYLCASSLREGGLGTEAFFGQGTRLTVV.

CDR3 sequence reads: CASTLRLAGGPGGEQFF. The CDR3 DNA sequence: TGTGCCAGCACCCTCCGACTAGCGGGAGGGCCGGGGGGTGAGCAGTTCTTC. The chain couples TRBV27 to TRBJ2-1, with TRBD2 matching over 14 bases. CDR3 length: 17 residues. With V trimmed by 7 bases and J by 9 bases, 14 bases remained unmatched. Germline V gene lookup returns CDR1 MNHEY and CDR2 SMNVEV (reference sequence).

This clonotype was observed many times. The rearrangement links TRBV5-1 to TRBJ2-1; D remains unclear. From germline, CDR1 is SGHRS and CDR2 YFSETQ. V gave up 4 bases and J gave up 0 bases, with 14 bases separating them. CDR3 length: 16 amino acids. CDR3 loop: CASSPTIADSYNEQFF. The DNA for the CDR3 is TGCGCCAGCAGCCCCACCATCGCGGACTCCTACAATGAGCAGTTCTTC.

This clonotype showed up many times. This rearrangement joins TRBV28 to TRBJ2-1, with TRBD2 matching over 11 bases. Germline V gives CDR1 MDHEN, CDR2 SYDVKM. The CDR3 is 16 amino acids. After removal of 6 bases from V and 5 bases from J, the junction contained 9 bases not matched to a gene. CDR3 nucleotide sequence: TGTGCCAGCAGAACCCCCCAACTAGCGGGGGACAATGAGCAGTTCTTC. Amino acids: CASRTPQLAGDNEQFF. Looking up the rest from reference TRBV28 and TRBJ2-1 gives the full variable domain: DVKVTQSSRYLVKRTGEKVFLECVQDMDHENMFWYRQDPGLGLRLIYFSYDVKMKEKGDIPEGYSVSREKKERFSLILESASTNQTSMYLCASRTPQLAGDNEQFFGPGTRLTVL.

V is TRBV20-1 and J is TRBJ2-2; 11 bases map to TRBD2. V shed 6 bases and J 6 bases; nucleotides not matched to a gene: 9. The germline CDR1 and CDR2 sequences are DFQATT and SNEGSKA (reference sequence). The CDR3 is made up of 15 amino acids. The CDR3, as DNA: TGCAGTGCGGGGATAGTGGGACTAGCGGCCGGGGAGCTGTTTTTT. Protein: CSAGIVGLAAGELFF.

This clonotype was recorded many times. The chain links TRBV20-1 to TRBJ2-7, with D perhaps being TRBD1 or TRBD2 (5 bases each). Trimming left V 5 bases short and J 0 bases short, with 17 bases between. The CDR3 spans 15 residues. Germline assignment: CDR1 DFQATT and CDR2 SNEGSKA (reference sequence). Here the CDR3 reads CSAPTFLGTSYEQYF. The CDR3 region has the DNA TGCAGTGCTCCCACTTTTTTAGGGACCTCCTACGAGCAGTACTTC.

In its sample, this clonotype was seen a few times. V gene TRBV11-2 combines with J gene TRBJ2-7; D tentatively reads TRBD1 or TRBD2 (5 bases each). Trimming pared 0 bases from V and 6 bases from J, leaving 15 bases between. This CDR3 region has 15 residues. CDR1 SGHAT and CDR2 FQNNGV come from the germline V gene. CDR3 nucleotide sequence: TGTGCCAGCAGCTTAGATAGGGGACCCAGTCCCGAGCAGTACTTC. This gives the protein CASSLDRGPSPEQYF.

The table lists this clonotype with many counts. The gene calls are TRBV20-1 and TRBJ1-4; TRBD1 matches at 9 bases. Germline lookup yields CDR1 DFQATT and CDR2 SNEGSKA (reference sequence). Germline trimming cut 6 bases from V and 4 bases from J; bases unmatched to any gene: 12. The CDR3 loop spans 16 amino acids. The CDR3 here is CSAPTLPGQGNEKLFF. In DNA form, the CDR3 reads TGCAGTGCCCCAACCCTACCGGGACAGGGTAATGAAAAACTGTTTTTT.

This clonotype was seen repeatedly, ten times or more. The chain employs TRBV24-1 and TRBJ1-5; the D is unclear. The CDR3 extends over 12 amino acids. V lost 2 bases to trimming and J lost 5 bases, with 3 bases between them. Per the germline V gene, CDR1 is KGHDR and CDR2 is SFDVKD. CDR3 loop: CATSDSDQPQHF. The CDR3 nucleotides are TGTGCCACCAGTGATTCGGATCAGCCCCAGCATTTT.

This clonotype was found many times. For the CDR3, the DNA is TGTGCCTGGAAGAGGGCTTTAATCGCGAACACCGGGGAGCTGTTTTTT. Its protein is CAWKRALIANTGELFF. The V gene is TRBV30, the J gene TRBJ2-2, with D possibly being TRBD2 (5 bases). Germline V lookup: CDR1 GTSNPN, CDR2 SVGIG (reference sequence). CDR3 length equals 16 residues. With 4 bases removed from V and 0 bases from J, the gap between germline ends came to 15 bases.

This clonotype was recorded a few times. This chain joins TRBV5-1 and TRBJ2-2; perhaps TRBD2 as D (6 bases). CDR3 length equals 14 residues. V was clipped by 3 bases and J by 1 base, with 7 bases between them. Per the germline V gene, CDR1 is SGHRS and CDR2 is YFSETQ. This CDR3 reads CASSWGENTGELFF. The CDR3 coding sequence is TGCGCCAGCAGCTGGGGGGAGAACACCGGGGAGCTGTTTTTT.

This clonotype was counted many times. The chain recombines TRBV3-1 with TRBJ2-1, with D perhaps matching TRBD2 (7 bases). V lost 2 bases and J lost 7, with 12 bases in between. The CDR3 consists of 14 residues. Looked up from germline, CDR1 is LGHDT and CDR2 is YNNKEL (reference sequence). The CDR3 DNA sequence: TGTGCCAGCAGCCAAATCAGGGGAGGGAATGAGCAGTTCTTC. Translation gives CASSQIRGGNEQFF.

There are many counts of this clonotype. The CDR3 spells CASSPGGRDGSEQYF. CDR3 coding DNA: TGTGCCAGCAGCCCTGGGGGGAGGGATGGATCCGAGCAGTACTTC. The genes are TRBV11-2 and TRBJ2-7, with TRBD2 matching over 7 bases. The CDR3 is 15 amino acids. V lost 5 bases, J lost 6 bases, and 13 bases stayed unmatched. Germline V gene lookup returns CDR1 SGHAT and CDR2 FQNNGV.

This clonotype has a count of ten or more. J is TRBJ2-5 and V is TRBV11-2, with 14 bases matching TRBD2. CDR1 is SGHAT and CDR2 is FQNNGV in the germline V gene. CDR3 length equals 16 residues. J was trimmed by 2 bases and V by 4 bases; bases with no gene match: 3. DNA for the CDR3: TGTGCCAGCAGCTCCGGGACTAGCGGGAGACAAGAGACCCAGTACTTC. Translating gives CASSSGTSGRQETQYF. Using reference TRBV11-2 and TRBJ2-5 for the parts outside the CDR3, the full variable domain is EAGVAQSPRYKIIEKRQSVAFWCNPISGHATLYWYQQILGQGPKLLIQFQNNGVVDDSQLPKDRFSAERLKGVDSTLKIQPAKLEDSAVYLCASSSGTSGRQETQYFGPGTRLLVL.

A note on this clonotype: This may arise from a read error, as a much more abundant clone is one base away. The chain joins TRBV10-3 to TRBJ2-1, with D perhaps TRBD1 or TRBD2 (5 bases each). Trimming pared 0 bases from V and 6 bases from J, leaving 18 bases between. Germline CDR1 and CDR2: ENHRY and SYGVKD. The CDR3 spans 17 residues. The CDR3 DNA sequence: TGTGCCATCAGTGAGTCGGACCGGGGCAGGGCCGGCAATGAGCAGTTCTTC. Amino acid sequence: CAISESDRGRAGNEQFF.

This clonotype was seen many times. This chain uses TRBV3-1 with TRBJ2-7; possibly TRBD1 or TRBD2 for D (5 bases each). Germline-derived CDR1 and CDR2 are LGHDT and YNNKEL (reference sequence). This CDR3 region has 15 residues. V was pared by 4 bases and J by 3 bases, with 16 bases between. The CDR3 loop is CASSPHGTKSYEQYF. CDR3 in DNA: TGTGCCAGCAGCCCTCACGGGACCAAGAGCTACGAGCAGTACTTC.

The rearrangement joins TRBV5-8 to TRBJ2-5; 11 bases are a match to TRBD2. The V and J ends lost 0 bases and 5 bases, in that order; junction bases with no gene match: 9. The germline V gene encodes CDR1 SGHTS and CDR2 YDEGEE. This CDR3 spans 17 amino acids. The CDR3 protein is CASSLGLAGSTKETQYF. CDR3 bases: TGTGCCAGCAGCTTGGGACTAGCGGGAAGTACCAAGGAGACCCAGTACTTC.